What follows is one TCR beta chain and its context. What it binds is not known. The entry originates in a study of long-term antiretroviral therapy in people with HIV. Broader study findings: Clonotypes expanded prior to ART showed repertoire dominance at all sampled time points.

immunoSEQ v3.0 was run at survey level. Sequencing had a target that covered about 40,000-50,000 T-cell genomes per sample. Repertoires were generated with immunoSEQ multiplex PCR, while TCRdb's copy carries only in-frame clones and drops some. Seen here are about 36,000 clones, less than 85% observed once, and the top ten hold less than 6%. The CDR3 spans 19 residues. The germline V gene encodes CDR1 SEHNR and CDR2 FQNEAQ (reference sequence). Losses at the gene ends were 4 bases for V and 0 bases for J; bases not matched to a gene: 14. Sample: unsorted PBMCs, taken 3.4 years after starting antiretroviral therapy. The rearrangement uses TRBV7-9 and TRBJ2-2; the match to TRBD1 covers 7 bases. The origin of this receptor is a man in his thirties or forties with HIV. The CDR3 sequence: CASSSSKQGIPANTGELFF. DNA of the CDR3: TGTGCCAGCAGCTCGTCAAAACAGGGGATCCCCGCGAACACCGGGGAGCTGTTTTTT. Full variable domain (remainder filled in from reference TRBV7-9 and TRBJ2-2): DTGVSQNPRHKITKRGQNVTFRCDPISEHNRLYWYRQTLGQGPEFLTYFQNEAQLEKSRLLSDRFSAERPKGSFSTLEIQRTEQGDSAMYLCASSSSKQGIPANTGELFFGEGSRLTVL.